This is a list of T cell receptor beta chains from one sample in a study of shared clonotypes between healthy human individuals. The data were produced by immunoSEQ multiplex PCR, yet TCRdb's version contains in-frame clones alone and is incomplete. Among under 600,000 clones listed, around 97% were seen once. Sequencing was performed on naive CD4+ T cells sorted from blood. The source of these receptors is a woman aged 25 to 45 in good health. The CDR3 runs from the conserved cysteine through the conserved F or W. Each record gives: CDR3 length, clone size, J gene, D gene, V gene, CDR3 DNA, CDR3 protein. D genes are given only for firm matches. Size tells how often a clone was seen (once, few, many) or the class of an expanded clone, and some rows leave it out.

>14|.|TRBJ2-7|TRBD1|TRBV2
TGTGCCAGCAGGGACAGGGTCCGCTACTACGAGCAGTACTTC
CASRDRVRYYEQYF
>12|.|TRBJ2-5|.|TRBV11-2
TGTGCCAGCAGCTTAACTGGAGAGACCCAGTACTTC
CASSLTGETQYF
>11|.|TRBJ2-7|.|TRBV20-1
TGCAGTGCTAGAGACGGCTACGAGCAGTACTTC
CSARDGYEQYF
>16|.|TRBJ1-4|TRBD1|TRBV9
TGTGCCAGCAGCGGGCGACAGGGGAGTGCCAATGAAAAACTGTTTTTT
CASSGRQGSANEKLFF
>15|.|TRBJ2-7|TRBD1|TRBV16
TGTGCCAGCAGCCGCCTTGGACAGGGTGGCTACGAGCAGTACTTC
CASSRLGQGGYEQYF
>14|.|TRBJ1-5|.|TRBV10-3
TGTGCCATCAGTGAGTCCGGGTTGGGTCAGCCCCAGCATTTT
CAISESGLGQPQHF
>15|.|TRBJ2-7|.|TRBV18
TGTGCCAGCTCACCAGCAGCACAGGGCCATTACGAGCAGTACTTC
CASSPAAQGHYEQYF
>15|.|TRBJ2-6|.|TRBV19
TGTGCCAGTAGTACAGGGGAATCTGGGGCCAACGTCCTGACTTTC
CASSTGESGANVLTF
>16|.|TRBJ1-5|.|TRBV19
TGTGCCAGTAGTCCCGCCGACTCTTGGGGCAATCAGCCCCAGCATTTT
CASSPADSWGNQPQHF
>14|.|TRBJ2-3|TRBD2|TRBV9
TGTGCCAGCAGCGGAGCGGGAGGGCCAGATACGCAGTATTTT
CASSGAGGPDTQYF
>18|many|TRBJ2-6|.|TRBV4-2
TGTGCCAGCAGCCAAAACAGTCACGGGGAATCTGGGGCCAACGTCCTGACTTTC
CASSQNSHGESGANVLTF